This T cell receptor (beta chain) was identified in a study of vaccination effects on CD4 cells after COVID-19. Within the ViraFEST assay, antigen-specific CD4+ T cells underwent expansion with viral peptide pools prior to sequencing. A roughly 10-day culture period preceded the isolation of CD4+ T cells. The healthy vaccine recipients, who had no prior SARS-CoV-2 infection, showed negative nucleocapsid antibodies. Trimming took 5 bases from V and 12 from J, leaving 11 bases between them. The germline V gene has CDR1 SGHTA and CDR2 FQGNSA. The CDR3 covers 11 residues. Generated by immunoSEQ multiplex PCR, the TCRdb table keeps only in-frame clones and is missing some. The sample lists around 41,000 clones, roughly four fifths occurring once. To note about this clone: Its antigen is undetermined.

Sample: CD4+ T cells from PBMCs cultured with SARS-CoV-2 spike peptides, taken before COVID-19 vaccination. This chain uses TRBV7-2 with TRBJ2-1; unclear D gene. This TCR derives from a human donor who received a COVID-19 vaccine. The CDR3 sequence is CASSPARGQFF. The CDR3 DNA follows: TGTGCCAGCAGCCCCGCCCGTGGGCAGTTCTTC.